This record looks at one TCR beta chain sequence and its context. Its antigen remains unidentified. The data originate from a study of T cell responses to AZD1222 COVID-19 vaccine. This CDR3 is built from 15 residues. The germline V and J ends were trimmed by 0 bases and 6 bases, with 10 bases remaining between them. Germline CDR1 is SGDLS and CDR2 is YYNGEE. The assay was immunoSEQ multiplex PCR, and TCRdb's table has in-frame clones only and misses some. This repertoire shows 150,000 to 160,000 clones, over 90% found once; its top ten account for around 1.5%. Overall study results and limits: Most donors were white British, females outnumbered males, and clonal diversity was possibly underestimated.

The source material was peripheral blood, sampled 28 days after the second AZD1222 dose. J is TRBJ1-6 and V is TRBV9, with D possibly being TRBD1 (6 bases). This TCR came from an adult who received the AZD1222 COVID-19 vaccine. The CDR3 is CASSVVGAANSPLHF. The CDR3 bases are TGTGCCAGCAGCGTAGTGGGGGCCGCTAATTCACCCCTCCACTTT. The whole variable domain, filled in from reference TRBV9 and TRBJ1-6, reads DSGVTQTPKHLITATGQRVTLRCSPRSGDLSVYWYQQSLDQGLQFLIQYYNGEERAKGNILERFSAQQFPDLHSELNLSSLELGDSALYFCASSVVGAANSPLHFGNGTRLTVT.